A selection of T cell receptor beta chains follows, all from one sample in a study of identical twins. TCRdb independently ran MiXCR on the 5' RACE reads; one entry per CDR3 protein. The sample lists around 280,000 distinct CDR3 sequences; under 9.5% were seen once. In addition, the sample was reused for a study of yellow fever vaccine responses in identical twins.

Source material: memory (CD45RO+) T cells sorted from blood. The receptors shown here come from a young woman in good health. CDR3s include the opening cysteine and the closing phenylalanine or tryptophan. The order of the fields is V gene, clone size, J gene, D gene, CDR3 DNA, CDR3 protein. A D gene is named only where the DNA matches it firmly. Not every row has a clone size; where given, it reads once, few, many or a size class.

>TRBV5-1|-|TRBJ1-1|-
TGCGCCAGCAGCTTGGAACGGATGAACACTGAAGCTTTCTTT
CASSLERMNTEAFF
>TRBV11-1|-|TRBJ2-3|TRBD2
TGTGCCAGCAGCCCAAGCGGGAGGCTCACAGATACGCAGTATTTT
CASSPSGRLTDTQYF
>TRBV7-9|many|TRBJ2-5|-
TGTGCCAGCAGCTTAGGAGGTACCGGAGAGACCCAGTACTTC
CASSLGGTGETQYF
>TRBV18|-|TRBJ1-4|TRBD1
TGTGCCAGCTCACCACCGACAGGGGAGGGAAAACTGTTTTTT
CASSPPTGEGKLFF
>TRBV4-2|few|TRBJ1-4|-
TGTGCCAGCAGACGCTCCTGGGGCGGGGAAGGTGAAAAACTGTTTTTT
CASRRSWGGEGEKLFF
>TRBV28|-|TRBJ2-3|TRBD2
TGTGCCAGCAGTTTATTGTTAGCGGGATCCACAGATACGCAGTATTTT
CASSLLLAGSTDTQYF
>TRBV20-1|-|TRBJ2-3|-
TGCTGTGCTACGAGAGATCGGGACACATACACAGATACGCAGTATTTT
CCATRDRDTYTDTQYF
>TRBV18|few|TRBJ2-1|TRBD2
TGTGCCAGCTCACCAATGGCAGCTAGCGGAGGGAATGAGCAGTTCTTC
CASSPMAASGGNEQFF
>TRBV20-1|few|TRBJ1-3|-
TGCAGTGCTAGAGATGTGGCCAGCTCTGGAAACACCATATATTTT
CSARDVASSGNTIYF
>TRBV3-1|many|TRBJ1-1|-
TGTGCCAGCAGCCCAAAATCCGGAAGGGAAGCTTTCTTT
CASSPKSGREAFF
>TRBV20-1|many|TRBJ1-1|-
TGCAGTGCTAGAGACGAGTTGAACACTGAAGCTTTCTTT
CSARDELNTEAFF
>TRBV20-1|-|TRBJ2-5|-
TGCAGTGCTAGGAGGATAGAGACCCAGTACTTC
CSARRIETQYF
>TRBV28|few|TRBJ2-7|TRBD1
TGTGCCAGCAGTACCGGATCGGGACAGGGGATTTACGAGCAGTACTTC
CASSTGSGQGIYEQYF
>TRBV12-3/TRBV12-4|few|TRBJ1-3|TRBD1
TGTGCCAGCAGTCAAGGACAGGGGCGAAACACCATATATTTT
CASSQGQGRNTIYF
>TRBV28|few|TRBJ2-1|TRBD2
TGTGCCAGCAGTACTAGCGGGAGGTATGACAATGAGCAGTTCTTC
CASSTSGRYDNEQFF
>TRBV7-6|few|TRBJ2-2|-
TGTGCCAGCAGCAGAAGTTGGCAGACGGAGTCCGGGGAGCTGTTTTTT
CASSRSWQTESGELFF
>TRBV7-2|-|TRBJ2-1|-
TGTGCCAGCAGCTTAGGCCCCCAGGGGGAGCAGTTCTTC
CASSLGPQGEQFF
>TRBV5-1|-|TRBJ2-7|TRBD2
TGCGCCAGCAGCTTACCGGGACTAGCGGGAGAGTTGAGCTCCTACGAGCAGTACTTC
CASSLPGLAGELSSYEQYF
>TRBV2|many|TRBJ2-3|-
TGTGCCAGCAGTGAAGTCCTAGCAGATACGCAGTATTTT
CASSEVLADTQYF
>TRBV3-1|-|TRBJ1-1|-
TGTGCCAGCAGCCAGACCCCGTCGGGGTTGAGGATGAACACTGAAGCTTTCTTT
CASSQTPSGLRMNTEAFF
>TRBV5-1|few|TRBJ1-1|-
TGCGCCAGCAGCCCAGACCGGGGGGCCATGAGAAAAGCTTTCTTT
CASSPDRGAMRKAFF
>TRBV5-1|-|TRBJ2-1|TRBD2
TGCGCCAGCAGCCCGGGACTAGCGGAGGGACAAGGGGGGTCCAATGAGCAGTTCTTC
CASSPGLAEGQGGSNEQFF